Listed below are T cell receptor beta chains from one sample, sequenced in a study of blood T cell repertoires in COVID-19. Sequencing used immunoSEQ multiplex PCR; TCRdb keeps in-frame clones, though not all of them. The sample contains 250,000 to 300,000 clones, 75% to 90% of which appear only once. The specimen sequenced was peripheral blood. Receptor source: a woman in her 70s with COVID-19, enrolled during active disease. CDR3s include the opening cysteine and the closing phenylalanine or tryptophan. The D gene is left open where the match is weak. Clone size is not always given. Where it is, it says once, few, many or a class for expanded clones.

>TRBJ1-2|TRBD1|-|TRBV5-1|16
CASSLTPGGEDYGYTF
TGCGCCAGCAGCCTCACTCCAGGGGGCGAGGACTATGGCTACACCTTC
>TRBJ1-1|-|few|TRBV27|17
CASSSVGQGGLETEAFF
TGTGCCAGCAGTTCGGTAGGGCAGGGAGGTTTGGAAACTGAAGCTTTCTTT
>TRBJ1-1|TRBD1|-|TRBV6-5|12
CASRRQGGEAFF
TGTGCCAGCAGACGACAGGGCGGGGAAGCTTTCTTT
>TRBJ1-3|-|-|TRBV3-1/TRBV3-2|13
CASSPTGGNTIYF
TGTGCCAGCAGCCCCACGGGAGGAAACACCATATATTTT
>TRBJ1-1|-|-|TRBV30|14
CAWSASTVPGEAFF
TGTGCCTGGAGTGCATCGACAGTACCCGGGGAAGCTTTCTTT
>TRBJ1-2|TRBD1|-|TRBV7-2|14
CASARDRMNYGYTF
TGTGCCAGCGCTCGGGACAGAATGAACTATGGCTACACCTTC
>TRBJ2-2|-|-|TRBV6-5|16
CASSYSWRGNTGELFF
TGTGCCAGCAGTTACTCGTGGCGGGGGAACACCGGGGAGCTGTTTTTT
>TRBJ1-1|-|-|TRBV4-1|15
CASSQDQGENTEAFF
TGCGCCAGCAGCCAAGATCAGGGCGAGAACACTGAAGCTTTCTTT
>TRBJ2-7|TRBD2|-|TRBV4-1|14
CASSQRAGGLEQYF
TGCGCCAGCAGCCAACGCGCGGGGGGGCTTGAGCAGTACTTC
>TRBJ2-7|TRBD1|-|TRBV6-5|14
CASRDRALFYEQYF
TGTGCCAGCAGGGACAGGGCCCTGTTCTACGAGCAGTACTTC
>TRBJ2-5|-|-|TRBV5-4|14
CASSLGQPKETQYF
TGTGCCAGCAGCTTAGGACAGCCCAAAGAGACCCAGTACTTC
>TRBJ1-1|-|-|TRBV9|13
CASSVSGNTEAFF
TGTGCCAGCAGCGTTTCAGGGAACACTGAAGCTTTCTTT
>TRBJ1-2|-|-|TRBV28|15
CASSLDSLGNYGYTF
TGTGCCAGCAGTTTAGACAGCCTGGGTAACTATGGCTACACCTTC
>TRBJ1-5|-|-|TRBV18|15
CASSPQRRVNQPQHF
TGTGCCAGCTCACCACAACGCAGGGTCAATCAGCCCCAGCATTTT
>TRBJ2-1|-|-|TRBV20-1|11
CSARTGDEQFF
TGCAGTGCTAGAACCGGAGATGAGCAGTTCTTC
>TRBJ2-7|TRBD1|-|TRBV10-3|18
CAIREKDPGTGSSYEQYF
TGTGCCATCAGAGAAAAAGACCCCGGGACAGGGAGCTCCTACGAGCAGTACTTC
>TRBJ1-2|TRBD1|-|TRBV12-3/TRBV12-4|13
CASSLDRGHGYTF
TGTGCCAGCAGTTTAGACAGGGGACATGGCTACACCTTC
>TRBJ2-7|TRBD1|-|TRBV5-1|13
CASSLGDRSEQYF
TGCGCCAGCAGCTTGGGGGACAGGTCCGAGCAGTACTTC
>TRBJ2-5|TRBD1|-|TRBV5-4|16
CASSPLPTGVRETQYF
TGTGCCAGCAGCCCCCTCCCTACAGGGGTGCGAGAGACCCAGTACTTC
>TRBJ1-2|-|-|TRBV12-5|13
CASGEGSYYGYTF
TGTGCTAGTGGGGAGGGGAGCTACTATGGCTACACCTTC
>TRBJ2-2|-|once|TRBV19|15
CASSHRGRDTGELFF
TGTGCCAGTAGTCACAGGGGGAGGGACACCGGGGAGCTGTTTTTT
>TRBJ1-2|-|-|TRBV18|14
CASSIMNTGGGYTF
TGTGCCAGCTCAATCATGAATACCGGAGGAGGCTACACCTTC
>TRBJ2-2|TRBD1|-|TRBV9|17
CASSVGTAGGNTGELFF
TGTGCCAGCAGCGTAGGCACCGCAGGGGGCAACACCGGGGAGCTGTTTTTT
>TRBJ1-2|TRBD1|-|TRBV4-3|16
CASSHYLQGDPYGYTF
TGCGCCAGCAGCCATTATTTACAGGGGGATCCCTATGGCTACACCTTC
>TRBJ1-2|-|-|TRBV6-6|14
CASSYSPGEYGYTF
TGTGCCAGCAGTTACTCGCCAGGGGAGTATGGCTACACCTTC
>TRBJ2-3|TRBD2|once|TRBV13|15
CASHPRSGGADTQYF
TGTGCCAGCCACCCACGGTCGGGGGGGGCCGATACGCAGTATTTT
>TRBJ2-2|-|few|TRBV4-3|17
CASSQGGWGTSTGELFF
TGCGCCAGCAGCCAAGGGGGCTGGGGGACATCCACCGGGGAGCTGTTTTTT
>TRBJ1-4|-|-|TRBV6-6|14
CASSTGITNEKLFF
TGTGCCAGCAGTACAGGGATCACTAATGAAAAACTGTTTTTT
>TRBJ2-4|-|many|TRBV7-2|15
CASSLQGLDMEIQYF
TGTGCCAGCAGCTTACAGGGTTTGGATATGGAGATTCAGTACTTC
>TRBJ1-5|-|-|TRBV2|13
CASSDSLNQPQHF
TGTGCCAGCAGTGATAGTTTAAATCAGCCCCAGCATTTT
>TRBJ2-5|TRBD2|-|TRBV5-1|16
CASSLGLAGELETQYF
TGCGCCAGCTCCTTGGGGCTAGCGGGGGAGCTGGAGACCCAGTACTTC
>TRBJ1-4|TRBD1|-|TRBV5-8|14
CASSPRTGAGKLFF
TGTGCCAGCAGCCCACGGACAGGGGCGGGAAAACTGTTTTTT
>TRBJ1-1|TRBD1|-|TRBV12-5|16
CASGWAPGQGTNEAFF
TGTGCTAGTGGTTGGGCGCCGGGACAGGGGACGAATGAAGCTTTCTTT
>TRBJ1-2|-|once|TRBV27|11
CASRGLYGYTF
TGTGCCAGCAGGGGACTTTATGGCTACACCTTC
>TRBJ2-1|TRBD2|-|TRBV5-1|18
CASSYGPLAGGVYNEQFF
TGCGCCAGCAGCTATGGGCCACTAGCGGGGGGAGTCTACAATGAGCAGTTCTTC
>TRBJ1-1|-|-|TRBV12-3/TRBV12-4|12
CASSQGTLEAFF
TGTGCCAGCAGTCAGGGGACACTTGAAGCTTTCTTT
>TRBJ2-2|TRBD2|-|TRBV6-6|16
CASILLAGATTGELFF
TGTGCCAGCATCTTACTAGCGGGGGCTACCACCGGGGAGCTGTTTTTT
>TRBJ2-5|-|-|TRBV30|15
CAWSPQSGSQETQYF
TGTGCCTGGAGCCCTCAAAGCGGGTCCCAAGAGACCCAGTACTTC
>TRBJ1-1|-|many|TRBV11-2|13
CASSSFDSTEAFF
TGTGCCAGCAGCTCCTTCGACAGTACTGAAGCTTTCTTT
>TRBJ1-5|-|-|TRBV7-2|13
CASSLGSLGAQHF
TGTGCCAGCAGCCTAGGGTCCCTCGGAGCCCAGCATTTT
>TRBJ2-7|-|-|TRBV18|13
CASSQGQFYEQYF
TGTGCCAGCTCACAAGGACAGTTCTACGAGCAGTACTTC
>TRBJ2-2|TRBD1|-|TRBV5-1|15
CASSDPGQGTGELFF
TGCGCCAGCAGCGACCCGGGACAGGGTACCGGGGAGCTGTTTTTT
>TRBJ1-5|TRBD1|-|TRBV28|15
CASSSQDRANQPQHF
TGTGCCAGCAGTTCCCAGGACAGGGCCAATCAGCCCCAGCATTTT
>TRBJ1-2|-|-|TRBV4-3|16
CASSQALTGNNYGYTF
TGCGCCAGCAGCCAAGCCTTGACAGGAAATAACTATGGCTACACCTTC
>TRBJ1-1|TRBD1|-|TRBV6-2/TRBV6-3|17
CASSRPGQVLPNTEAFF
TGTGCCAGCAGCCGACCGGGACAGGTCTTGCCGAACACTGAAGCTTTCTTT
>TRBJ2-5|-|-|TRBV30|15
CAWSVGPGGQETQYF
TGTGCCTGGAGTGTAGGACCCGGGGGACAAGAGACCCAGTACTTC
>TRBJ1-5|-|-|TRBV27|15
CASSLIRDGNQPQHF
TGTGCCAGCAGTTTAATCAGGGATGGCAATCAGCCCCAGCATTTT
>TRBJ2-1|TRBD2|-|TRBV2|15
CASSARGTSPNEQFF
TGTGCCAGCAGTGCACGCGGGACTAGCCCCAATGAGCAGTTCTTC
>TRBJ1-5|-|-|TRBV5-6|14
CASSGGLSNQPQHF
TGTGCCAGCAGCGGAGGGTTAAGCAATCAGCCCCAGCATTTT